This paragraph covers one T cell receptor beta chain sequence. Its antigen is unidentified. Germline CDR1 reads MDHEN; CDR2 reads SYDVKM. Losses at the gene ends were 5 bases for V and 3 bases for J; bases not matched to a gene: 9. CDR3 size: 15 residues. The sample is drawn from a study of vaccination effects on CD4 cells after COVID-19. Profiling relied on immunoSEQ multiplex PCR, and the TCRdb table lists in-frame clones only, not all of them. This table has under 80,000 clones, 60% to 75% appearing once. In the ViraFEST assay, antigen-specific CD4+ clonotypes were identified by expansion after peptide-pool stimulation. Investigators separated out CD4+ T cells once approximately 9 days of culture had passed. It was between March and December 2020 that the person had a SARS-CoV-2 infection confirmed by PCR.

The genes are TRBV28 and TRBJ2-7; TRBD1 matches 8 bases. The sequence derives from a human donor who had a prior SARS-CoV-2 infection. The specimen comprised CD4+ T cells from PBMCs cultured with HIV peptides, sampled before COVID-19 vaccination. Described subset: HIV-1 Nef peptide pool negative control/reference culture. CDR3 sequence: CASSPPGDRYYEQYF. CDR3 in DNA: TGTGCCAGCAGTCCGCCCGGGGACAGGTACTACGAGCAGTACTTC.